Listed below are T cell receptor beta chains from one sample, sequenced in a study of blood T cell repertoires in COVID-19. Profiled with immunoSEQ multiplex PCR; TCRdb holds only in-frame clones, not every one. This table holds over 85,000 clones, 85% found once. Sequencing was performed on peripheral blood. The receptors stem from an older man with acute or convalescent COVID-19. CDR3s include the opening cysteine and the closing phenylalanine or tryptophan. A D gene is named only where the DNA matches it firmly. Clone size is shown for a subset of rows, as once, few, many or a class of expanded clone.

d_gene	v_gene	j_gene	abundance	CDR3aa	CDR3nt
TRBD1	TRBV19	TRBJ2-3	NA	CASVGQGFTDTQYF	TGTGCCAGCGTGGGACAGGGGTTCACAGATACGCAGTATTTT
NA	TRBV6-5	TRBJ1-5	NA	CASSYTGSGQPQHF	TGTGCCAGCAGTTACACGGGGTCCGGTCAGCCCCAGCATTTT
TRBD1	TRBV5-4	TRBJ2-2	NA	CASRRRQGANTGELFF	TGTGCCAGCAGACGAAGACAGGGGGCGAACACCGGGGAGCTGTTTTTT
NA	TRBV28	TRBJ2-5	NA	CASSLGDTRYQETQYF	TGTGCCAGCAGTTTAGGTGACACCCGGTACCAAGAGACCCAGTACTTC
NA	TRBV9	TRBJ1-3	NA	CASSVGGQGGNTIYF	TGTGCCAGCAGCGTAGGGGGACAAGGTGGAAACACCATATATTTT
TRBD1	TRBV4-1	TRBJ1-2	NA	CASSQARGQIIFAYTF	TGCGCCAGCAGCCAAGCTCGGGGACAGATAATCTTTGCCTACACCTTC
TRBD1	TRBV9	TRBJ2-7	NA	CASSDHQGAPGEQYF	TGTGCCAGCAGCGACCACCAGGGGGCCCCTGGCGAGCAGTACTTC
NA	TRBV24-1	TRBJ2-7	NA	CATSDQDNYEQYF	TGTGCCACCAGTGATCAGGACAACTACGAGCAGTACTTC
NA	TRBV18	TRBJ2-5	NA	CASSPVQETQYF	TGTGCCAGCTCACCAGTACAAGAGACCCAGTACTTC
NA	TRBV2	TRBJ1-2	many	CASTWDTPDYGYTF	TGTGCCAGCACTTGGGACACTCCGGACTATGGCTACACCTTC
TRBD2	TRBV7-3	TRBJ2-7	NA	CASSSTDGGRFYEQYF	TGTGCCAGCAGCTCGACGGACGGGGGGAGATTCTACGAGCAGTACTTC
NA	TRBV5-6	TRBJ1-5	few	CASSAQGRNQPQHF	TGTGCCAGCAGCGCACAGGGACGTAATCAGCCCCAGCATTTT
NA	TRBV5-6	TRBJ2-2	NA	CASSLWGRGTGELFF	TGTGCCAGCAGCTTGTGGGGGCGTGGCACCGGGGAGCTGTTTTTT
NA	TRBV6-6	TRBJ2-5	once	CASSYSRAETQYF	TGTGCCAGCAGTTACTCGAGAGCAGAGACCCAGTACTTC
TRBD1	TRBV2	TRBJ2-5	NA	CASSSGTGKETQYF	TGTGCCAGCAGTTCCGGGACAGGAAAAGAGACCCAGTACTTC
TRBD2	TRBV9	TRBJ2-3	NA	CASSVGSSGRVTSTDTQYF	TGTGCCAGCAGCGTAGGTTCTAGCGGGAGAGTGACGAGCACAGATACGCAGTATTTT
TRBD1	TRBV6-5	TRBJ1-5	once	CASSPDRVQPQHF	TGTGCCAGCAGCCCCGACAGGGTTCAGCCCCAGCATTTT
NA	TRBV27	TRBJ1-1	NA	CASSEDGEAFF	TGTGCCAGCTCCGAGGATGGTGAAGCTTTCTTT
NA	TRBV6-5	TRBJ1-1	NA	CASTNGGITEAFF	TGTGCCAGCACCAACGGGGGAATCACTGAAGCTTTCTTT
TRBD2	TRBV5-1	TRBJ2-1	once	CASSLAASGYNEQFF	TGCGCCAGCAGCTTGGCGGCTAGCGGATACAATGAGCAGTTCTTC
TRBD2	TRBV5-1	TRBJ2-7	NA	CASKRDYEQYF	TGCGCCAGTAAGCGGGACTACGAGCAGTACTTC
NA	TRBV19	TRBJ2-4	once	CASSIRHRDGAKNIQYF	TGTGCCAGTAGTATAAGGCACAGGGACGGGGCCAAAAACATTCAGTACTTC
NA	TRBV4-2	TRBJ1-5	NA	CASSQETGRDNQPQHF	TGTGCCAGCAGCCAAGAAACTGGCCGGGACAATCAGCCCCAGCATTTT
NA	TRBV10-3	TRBJ1-2	NA	CAISGGEYYYTF	TGTGCCATCAGTGGGGGCGAATATTACTACACCTTC
NA	TRBV30	TRBJ1-4	NA	CAWSIGVEAPFF	TGTGCCTGGAGTATAGGGGTCGAAGCGCCGTTTTTT
TRBD1	TRBV19	TRBJ1-2	NA	CASSLQGVQAYGYTF	TGTGCCAGTAGTTTGCAGGGGGTCCAAGCCTATGGCTACACCTTC